This TCR beta chain was profiled in a study of beta chain features in type 1 diabetes (dated by TCRdb to the late 2010s). With respect to the entire study: Mean age, gender distribution, total cell number and subset yield did not differ between patients and healthy donors. In the study, recently diagnosed type 1 diabetes patients and matched healthy donors were compared on the TCRB repertoires of their sorted circulating CD4+ T cell subsets. A total of roughly 100 million sorted cells were examined across all samples, and RNA yield correlated strongly with the number of cells per subset. Regulatory and stem cell-like memory subsets were isolated from only 8 patients and about 8 healthy donors, whereas naive and central memory subsets came from all 30 or so donors. Results the study describes overall, beyond this receptor: Patients with type 1 diabetes made fewer insertions and deleted more nucleotides at VDJ recombination sites, implying thymic rearrangement abnormalities. Because the HLA sub-analyses included only small numbers of individuals, any influence of HLA type on TCRB rearrangement was left unresolved. A moderate but significant shortening of TCRB CDR3 length was observed in type 1 diabetes patients in all four CD4+ subsets. Shorter templates might be favored by PCR, yet because patient and control samples were amplified and corrected together, any such skew would affect both groups equally. Naive, central memory and regulatory TCRB repertoires appeared more similar among patients than among healthy donors. Because cDNA was sequenced instead of genomic DNA, activated cells with high expression could be over-represented, although the groups did not differ in activation or CD3 levels.

The CDR3 covers 15 residues, taking in both the cysteine and the phenylalanine. Only the CDR3 part of the read is kept: 45 bases, read in frame from the first base. Germline trimming amounts to 4 bases on V and 0 bases on J, with 5 as the count of junction bases outside the gene matches. CDR1 SQVTM and CDR2 ANQGSEA are derived from the germline V gene. All of the isolated RNA was reverse transcribed with the High Capacity cDNA Reverse Transcription Kit, so expressed TCRB transcripts were sequenced. Survey-depth immunoSEQ sequencing was performed on stem cell-like memory T cell samples, with an average of around 970,000 total reads per sample. Sorted cells were lysed in RLT buffer and RNA was extracted with DNase-treated RNeasy Micro or Mini kits, depending on cell number. To prevent cross-contamination, each cell subset was processed individually, whereas patient and healthy donor samples were processed jointly. Using the immunoSEQ multiplex PCR, TCRB sequences were amplified from cDNA into 87-bp fragments spanning the CDR3 region. Sequencing of the amplicons was done on the Illumina HiSeq platform. In the original analysis: Synthetic template baselines were used to correct PCR bias computationally, reads within Hamming distance 2 were collapsed, and singletons that could not be merged were discarded. Reads were aligned against IMGT to assign V, D and J genes, CDR3 length and insertions or deletions at six rearrangement sites. Within each subset, clonotype counts were normalized to sorted cell number, after which true diversity and Gini coefficients were computed with the tcR R package. Repertoire sharing was quantified using the overlap coefficient calculated on TCRB nucleotide sequences. TCRdb carries this immuneACCESS record with in-frame sequences only. Its versions omit some clonotypes, under half of them owing to an unresolved V gene in the studies checked, with the rest unexplained. V and J calls and clone size are those listed in that table; D and trimming were worked out from the DNA. Present in this sample are tens of thousands of clones, about 64% of which were seen just once. Of the sample, roughly 0.3% is held by the ten largest clones.

Each donor gave one peripheral blood draw, approximately 110 mL on average, collected into heparinised tubes. Naive, central memory, regulatory and stem cell-like memory CD4+ T cells were sorted on a BD FACSAria II using a panel including CD45RO, CCR7, CD25, CD127, CD95 and CD27. All sorted populations exceeded 98% purity. Right away, PBMCs were isolated by Lymphoprep density gradient centrifugation and were stained directly, with no culture step. To minimize batch effects, samples were stained and sorted in pairs, one healthy donor with one patient per experiment. As to this clone: This clone's antigen is unknown. No base-level quality is on record; no much larger clone is a single base apart.

The V gene is TRBV29-1 and the J gene is TRBJ2-5; TRBD1 aligns with 10 central bases. This clonotype originated in a woman in her 30s with type 1 diabetes. The sequencing sample was made of stem cell memory CD4+ T cells from blood. What this sample's cell subset or site label stands for: stem cell-like memory CD4+ T cells. The CDR3 sequence is CSVGYGTGDQETQYF. The nucleotide sequence reads as follows: TGCAGCGTTGGATACGGGACAGGGGACCAAGAGACCCAGTACTTC.